What follows describes a single T cell receptor beta chain. Its antigen is unknown. No clone much larger than this one lies a single base away; base qualities are absent. The cohort comprised approximately 700 healthy bone marrow donors. At the time of sampling, all cohort members were nominally healthy, though unrecorded immune exposures were likely present. The donor was CMV seronegative and belonged to the group of 320 or so seronegative cohort members. Every donor gave a peripheral blood sample, and the peripheral blood mononuclear cells from that sample were used for TCR beta sequencing. Genomic DNA extraction from the blood cell samples was performed with the Qiagen DNeasy Blood Extraction Kit. This sample stems from a study of cytomegalovirus exposure and HLA in healthy donors (dated by TCRdb to 2015 to 2018). In terms of the full investigation: In an earlier analysis of under 750 of the donors, around 290 Gb of sequence data and just under 120 million unique TCR beta sequences from about 180 million T cells were reported. In addition to the first cohort of 666 subjects, a separate validation cohort of 120 different subjects was used. A later genetic analysis used genome-wide SNP genotypes for about 65% of the roughly 670 donors, treating that subset as a discovery cohort. Rather than drawing on any new phenotypic data, the later analysis identified candidate immune exposures from TCR beta sequences and the way those sequences occurred across donors. To predict cytomegalovirus infection status, the study combined high-throughput TCR immunosequencing, statistical association of individual TCRs with disease status, and machine learning. Because of strong linkage in the cohort, roughly 5 DR-DQ haplotypes were treated as single units for association and clustering. About 280 gigabases of sequencing data and approximately 92 million unique TCR sequences made up an early release that covered under 750 HLA-typed donors. The study used immunosequencing to profile the T cell repertoires of approximately 650 subjects and linked those repertoires to cytomegalovirus serostatus. The study aimed to test whether cataloging public T cell receptors could reveal signatures of past pathogen exposure. To decide whether each TCR beta V gene segment behaved as functional or pseudogenic, an earlier analysis of some 600 of the donors relied on high-throughput TCR beta sequencing. To study patterns of TCR occurrence, a later analysis re-analyzed previously published TCR beta repertoires from hundreds of donors and added high-resolution HLA genotyping. HLA typing included class I and class II loci at four-digit resolution. The number of donors typed differed by locus, with about 629-630 for A, B, C, DRB1 and DQB1, 522 for DQA1, about 610 for DPA1, and some 470 for DPB1. Among the approximately 400 genotyped donors, around 81% belonged to the genetic ancestry cluster associated with self-reported Caucasian donors. Alongside the repertoire data, information on donor age, sex, ethnicity and CMV serostatus was compiled. Among about 370 genotyped donors of the cohort, an average of approximately 220,000 unique TCR beta nucleotide sequences was sequenced per donor, of which about 18% were non-productive. All discovery cohort repertoires had been generated on a single sequencing platform. General study outcomes and caveats: Some IMGT-functional V segments, including TRBV6-2 and TRBV6-3, could not be told apart with the 87-base-pair reads, so those segments were excluded. Broadly in line with IMGT annotations, most TCR beta V segments showed up in productive rearrangements about 90% or about 30% of the time in an earlier analysis of about 500 of the donors. Linkage disequilibrium might explain the correlated functional status among segregating V segments, but an unknown experimental factor could not be ruled out. Because some donors lacked HLA typing at each locus, the association tests relied only on the typed subset. The presence/absence analyses assumed that sequencing depth was roughly uniform across donors, and that assumption may not be true. The classifier was reported to diagnose cytomegalovirus status with high specificity and sensitivity in both the original and validation cohorts. According to the authors, the approach could potentially be generalized to other disease states and immunological phenotypes. In the study, some 180 TCR beta chains were listed as associated with cytomegalovirus. Across donors, most TCR sequences were observed very rarely, whereas some public TCRs were present in many individuals. The only immune exposure information available for the cohort was CMV serostatus. In a later analysis, HLA-associated TCR beta chains showed more clonal expansion and lower generation probabilities than non-associated chains that were equally common. According to a later analysis, parvovirus B19, influenza, CMV and Epstein-Barr virus appeared linked to several top co-occurrence clusters. In a later genetic analysis, a missense DCLRE1C variant was associated with V-gene and J-gene trimming of TCR beta chains, and the association was replicated in an independent cohort. The sequencing pipeline was judged likely to have produced a cluster of highly shared sequence variants as a technical artifact. In a later analysis, TCR association rates were found to vary across HLA loci, with the most associated TCRs seen for DRB1 alleles and the fewest for HLA-C alleles. When HLA alleles, especially DR and DQ, strongly co-occurred, TCR associations were difficult to assign to individual alleles. The earlier analysis of some 540 of the donors excluded around 17 rarely observed V segments, including chromosome 9 orphons, because counts were too low. In a later genetic analysis, fewer N-insertions in productive TCRs were reported among donors in an Asian-associated ancestry cluster than the 666-donor mean. In this cohort, only TCR beta chains were sequenced, and detectable features were limited by the absence of alpha or paired-chain data. In a later analysis, most CMV-associated TCR beta chains were found to appear HLA-restricted, with HLA associations seemingly driven largely by CMV exposure. A further reported finding was that TCR beta sequences accurately predicted the HLA-A and HLA-B alleles for most subjects in the first cohort. In vitro tests confirmed that a few of the cytomegalovirus-associated TCR beta chains recognize cytomegalovirus antigens. In a later analysis, more than 15,000 TCR beta sequences were associated with specific HLA alleles at a false discovery rate of 0.05.

The method was the immunoSEQ multiplex PCR assay. For the multiplex PCR, a mixture combining 60 forward primers for TCR Vbeta segments and 13 reverse primers for TCR Jbeta segments was used. The CDR3 region of rearranged TCR beta genes was amplified from genomic DNA with a multiplex PCR assay. The Illumina HiSeq System was used to sequence the amplified TCR beta libraries as 87-base-pair reads. As for the original processing: In a later analysis, tens of millions of unique TCR beta chains were counted across the approximately 640 repertoires, and roughly 9.9 million of these chains were shared by at least two donors. Raw reads were error-corrected and collapsed into unique sequences by a nearest-neighbor algorithm in which closely related sequences were merged to remove PCR and sequencing errors. To assign V, D and J gene segments, CDR3 sequences were aligned to IMGT reference sequences. For a sequence to be retained, a match of at least six nucleotides was required to both a V gene segment and a J gene segment. Rearrangements were called productive when the CDR3 lacked stop codons and stayed in frame with V and J; all others were non-productive. Following IMGT convention, CDR3 was defined as the stretch from the second conserved V-encoded cysteine up to the conserved J-encoded phenylalanine. In an earlier analysis of approximately 590 of the donors, sequences lacking an unambiguous match to a single V gene segment were excluded. An earlier analysis of around 600 of the donors classified V segments as functional when productive rearrangements were above 56.7% and as segregating when the standard deviation between donors was above 5%. A statistical classification framework was built for diagnosing cytomegalovirus status from the catalog of TCR beta chain sequences. In a later analysis, V and J genes were assigned by comparing TCR nucleotide sequences against IMGT/GENE-DB human TR gene sequences. A later analysis assigned CDR3 sequences and most-parsimonious VDJ recombination scenarios with the TCRdist pipeline. In a later analysis, each TCR beta chain was defined by its CDR3 amino acid sequence together with its V-gene family, and reads lacking a unique V-gene family were excluded. In a later analysis, 450 to 600 highly shared, low-generation-probability nucleotide sequences were removed to address suspected cross-contamination and a sequencing artifact. In a later analysis, a clonal expansion index for each public chain was calculated from normalized within-repertoire ranks of inferred template counts. A later analysis computed generation probabilities with a VDJ recombination model fitted to out-of-frame rearrangements, and checked the results against IGoR. In a later analysis, hypergeometric tests were used to score TCR-TCR, TCR-HLA and TCR-CMV co-occurrence, with a repertoire-size bias correction applied to TCR pairs. To estimate false discovery rates, a later analysis permuted the HLA or CMV assignments 20 times. In a later analysis, co-occurring TCRs were grouped using DBSCAN, with TCRdist sequence similarity added in when clustering inside HLA-allele-positive subsets. For co-occurrence clustering, repertoires with fewer than 30,000 or more than 120,000 public chains were excluded, along with roughly 5 repertoires with anomalous nucleotide sharing. Drawn from immuneACCESS, this table holds only the in-frame rearrangements with V and J called that TCRdb kept. Clones are partly lost; checked studies trace under half to an unresolved V gene and leave the rest unexplained. V and J calls plus clone size are reproduced from that table; the DNA served to infer D and trimming. In all, the sample holds 140,000 or so clones, and roughly 9.4% of those were seen once. Of the sample, approximately 2% is held by the ten largest clones.

Per the germline V gene, MDHEN is the CDR1 and SYDVKM is the CDR2. V is pared back by 2 bases and J by 2 bases, with 6 bases lying between the germline termini. The CDR3 has 13 amino acids, counting the end cysteine and phenylalanine. This entry keeps only the CDR3 DNA: 39 bases, framed from base 1. This clonotype was obtained from a male donor in good health and CMV-seronegative. The V gene is TRBV28 and the J gene is TRBJ1-1, with no confidently assigned D gene. Sequenced material: PBMCs. In nucleotides, the sequence is TGTGCCAGCAGTTTAGCGGTTAACACTGAAGCTTTCTTT. Its translation is CASSLAVNTEAFF.